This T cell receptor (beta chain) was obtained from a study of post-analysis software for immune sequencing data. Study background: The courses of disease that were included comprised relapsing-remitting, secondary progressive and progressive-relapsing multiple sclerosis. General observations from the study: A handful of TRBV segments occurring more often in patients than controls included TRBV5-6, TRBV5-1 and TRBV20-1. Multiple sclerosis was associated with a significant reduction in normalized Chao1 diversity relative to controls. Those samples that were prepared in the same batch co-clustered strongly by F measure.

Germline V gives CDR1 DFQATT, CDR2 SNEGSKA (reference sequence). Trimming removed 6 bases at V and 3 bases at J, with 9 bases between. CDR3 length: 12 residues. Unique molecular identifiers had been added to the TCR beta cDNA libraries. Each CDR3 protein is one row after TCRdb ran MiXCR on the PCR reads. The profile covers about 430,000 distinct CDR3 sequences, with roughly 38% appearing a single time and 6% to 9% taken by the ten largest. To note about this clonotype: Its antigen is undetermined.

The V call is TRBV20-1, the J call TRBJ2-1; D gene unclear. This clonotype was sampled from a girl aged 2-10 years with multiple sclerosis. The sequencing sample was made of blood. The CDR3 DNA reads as TGCAGTGCATTCGACGACTACAATGAGCAGTTCTTC. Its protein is CSAFDDYNEQFF.